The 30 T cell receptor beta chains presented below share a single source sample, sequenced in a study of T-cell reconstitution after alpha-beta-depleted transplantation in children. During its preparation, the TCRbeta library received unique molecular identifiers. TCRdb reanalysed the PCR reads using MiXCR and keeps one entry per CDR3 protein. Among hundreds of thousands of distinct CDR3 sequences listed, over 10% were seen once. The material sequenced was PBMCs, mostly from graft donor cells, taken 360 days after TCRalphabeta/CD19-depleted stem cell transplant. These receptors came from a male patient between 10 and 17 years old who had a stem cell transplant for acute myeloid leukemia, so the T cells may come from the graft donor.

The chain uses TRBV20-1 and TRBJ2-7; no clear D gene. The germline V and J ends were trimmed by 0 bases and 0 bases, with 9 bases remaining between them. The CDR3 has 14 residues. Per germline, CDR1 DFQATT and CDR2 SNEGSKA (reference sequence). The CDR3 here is CSARDNGRSYEQYF. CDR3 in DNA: TGCAGTGCTAGAGATAACGGGCGCTCCTACGAGCAGTACTTC.

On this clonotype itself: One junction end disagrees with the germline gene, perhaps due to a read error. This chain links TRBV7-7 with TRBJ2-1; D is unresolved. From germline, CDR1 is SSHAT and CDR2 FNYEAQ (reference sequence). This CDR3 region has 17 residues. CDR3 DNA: TGTGCTAGCAGCTCTGGACCAAGCAAACCCCCTAACAATGAGCAGTTCTTC. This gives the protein CASSSGPSKPPNNEQFF. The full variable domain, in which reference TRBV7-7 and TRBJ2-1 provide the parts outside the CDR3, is GAGVSQSPRYKVTKRGQDVTLRCDPISSHATLYWYQQALGQGPEFLTYFNYEAQPDKSGLPSDRFSAERPEGSISTLTIQRTEQRDSAMYRCASSSGPSKPPNNEQFFGPGTRLTVL.

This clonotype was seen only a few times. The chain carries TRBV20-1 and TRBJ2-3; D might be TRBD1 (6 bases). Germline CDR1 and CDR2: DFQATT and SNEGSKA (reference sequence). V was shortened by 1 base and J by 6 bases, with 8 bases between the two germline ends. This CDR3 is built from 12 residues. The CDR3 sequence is CSARGQADTQYF. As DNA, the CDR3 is TGCAGTGCTAGAGGACAGGCTGATACGCAGTATTTT.

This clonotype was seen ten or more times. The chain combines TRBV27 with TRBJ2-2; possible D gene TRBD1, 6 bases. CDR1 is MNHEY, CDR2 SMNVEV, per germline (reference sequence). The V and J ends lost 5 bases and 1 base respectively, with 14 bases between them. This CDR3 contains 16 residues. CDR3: CASSRRSGVNTGELFF. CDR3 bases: TGTGCCAGCAGTCGACGTTCAGGGGTGAACACCGGGGAGCTGTTTTTT.

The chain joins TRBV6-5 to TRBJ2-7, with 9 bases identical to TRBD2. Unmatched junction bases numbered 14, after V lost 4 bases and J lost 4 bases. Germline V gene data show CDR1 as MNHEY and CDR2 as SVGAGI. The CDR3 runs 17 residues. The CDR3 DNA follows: TGTGCCAGCAGTTTATCCCCCCCGACTAGCGGCCAATACGAGCAGTACTTC. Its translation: CASSLSPPTSGQYEQYF.

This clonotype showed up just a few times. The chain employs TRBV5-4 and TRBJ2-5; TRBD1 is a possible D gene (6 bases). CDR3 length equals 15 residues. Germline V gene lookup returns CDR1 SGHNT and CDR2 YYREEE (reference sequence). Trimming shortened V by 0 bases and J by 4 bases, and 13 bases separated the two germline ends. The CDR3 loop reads CASSLVQGMIETQYF. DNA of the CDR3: TGTGCCAGCAGCTTGGTACAGGGTATGATAGAGACCCAGTACTTC.

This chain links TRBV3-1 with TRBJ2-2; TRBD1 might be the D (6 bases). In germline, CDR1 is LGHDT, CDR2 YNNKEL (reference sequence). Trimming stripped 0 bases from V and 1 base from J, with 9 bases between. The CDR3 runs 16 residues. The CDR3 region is CASSQDKGVNTGELFF. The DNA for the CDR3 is TGTGCCAGCAGCCAAGACAAGGGGGTGAACACCGGGGAGCTGTTTTTT.

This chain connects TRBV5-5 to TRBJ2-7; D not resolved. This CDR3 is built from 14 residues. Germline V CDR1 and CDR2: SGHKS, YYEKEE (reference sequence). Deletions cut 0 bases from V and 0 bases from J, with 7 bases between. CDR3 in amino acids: CASSLGGHSYEQYF. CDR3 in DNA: TGTGCCAGCAGCTTGGGGGGTCACTCCTACGAGCAGTACTTC.

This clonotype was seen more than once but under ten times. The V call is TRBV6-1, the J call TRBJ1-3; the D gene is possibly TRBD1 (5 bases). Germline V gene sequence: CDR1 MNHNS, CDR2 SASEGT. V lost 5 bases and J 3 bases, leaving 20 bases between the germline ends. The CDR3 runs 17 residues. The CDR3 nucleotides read TGTGCCAGCAGTCCCCCCGCGGGAGGGGCAAGTGGAAACACCATATATTTT. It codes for CASSPPAGGASGNTIYF.

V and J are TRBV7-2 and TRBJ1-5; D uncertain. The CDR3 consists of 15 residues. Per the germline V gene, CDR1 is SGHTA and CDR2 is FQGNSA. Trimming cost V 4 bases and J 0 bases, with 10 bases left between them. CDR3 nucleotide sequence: TGTGCCAGCAGCTCGGTCGCTAATAGCAATCAGCCCCAGCATTTT. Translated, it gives CASSSVANSNQPQHF.

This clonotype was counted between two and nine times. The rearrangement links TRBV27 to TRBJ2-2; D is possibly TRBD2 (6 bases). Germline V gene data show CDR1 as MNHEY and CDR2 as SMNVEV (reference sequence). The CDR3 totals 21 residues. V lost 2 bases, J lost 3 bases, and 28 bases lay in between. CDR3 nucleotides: TGTGCCAGCAGTTTACGAACTAGCCGGCATCCGGGCGAAAAGGACACCGGGGAGCTGTTTTTT. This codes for CASSLRTSRHPGEKDTGELFF.

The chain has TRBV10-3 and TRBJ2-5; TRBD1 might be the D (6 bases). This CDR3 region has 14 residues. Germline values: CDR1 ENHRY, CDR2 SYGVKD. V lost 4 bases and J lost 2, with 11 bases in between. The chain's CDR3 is CAISGAGTQETQYF. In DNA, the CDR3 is TGTGCCATCAGTGGGGCAGGGACACAAGAGACCCAGTACTTC.

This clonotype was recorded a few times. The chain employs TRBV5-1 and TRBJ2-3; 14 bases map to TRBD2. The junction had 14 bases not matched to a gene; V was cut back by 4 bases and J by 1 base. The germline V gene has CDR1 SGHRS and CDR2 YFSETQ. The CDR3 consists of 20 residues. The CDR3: CASSPRPPGGLAGGTDTQYF. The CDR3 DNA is TGCGCCAGCAGCCCCAGGCCCCCGGGGGGACTAGCGGGAGGCACAGATACGCAGTATTTT.

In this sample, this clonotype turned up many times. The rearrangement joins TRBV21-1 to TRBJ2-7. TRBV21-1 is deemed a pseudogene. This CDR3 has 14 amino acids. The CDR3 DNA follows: TGTGCCAGCAGCAAACTTTTTTACTCCTACGAGCAGTACTTC. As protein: CASSKLFYSYEQYF.

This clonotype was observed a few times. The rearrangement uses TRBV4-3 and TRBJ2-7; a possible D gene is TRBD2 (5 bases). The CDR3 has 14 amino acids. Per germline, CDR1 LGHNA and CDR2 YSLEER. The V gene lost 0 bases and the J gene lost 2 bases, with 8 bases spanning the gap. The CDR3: CASSQEVLAYEQYF. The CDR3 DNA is TGCGCCAGCAGCCAAGAAGTACTAGCCTACGAGCAGTACTTC.

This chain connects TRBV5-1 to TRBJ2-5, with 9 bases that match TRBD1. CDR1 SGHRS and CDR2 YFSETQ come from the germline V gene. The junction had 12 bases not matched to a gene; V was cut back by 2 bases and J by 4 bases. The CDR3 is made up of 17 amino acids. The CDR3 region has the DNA TGCGCCAGCAGCTTCTCACCGGGACAGGGAGTGGGAGAGACCCAGTACTTC. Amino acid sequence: CASSFSPGQGVGETQYF.

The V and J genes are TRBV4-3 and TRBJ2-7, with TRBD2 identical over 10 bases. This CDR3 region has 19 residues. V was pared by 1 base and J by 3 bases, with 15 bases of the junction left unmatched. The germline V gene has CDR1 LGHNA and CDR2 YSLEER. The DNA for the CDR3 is TGCGCCAGCAGCCAAGTTCACTCCCATGGCGCTAGCGGGAGCTACGAGCAGTACTTC. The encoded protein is CASSQVHSHGASGSYEQYF.

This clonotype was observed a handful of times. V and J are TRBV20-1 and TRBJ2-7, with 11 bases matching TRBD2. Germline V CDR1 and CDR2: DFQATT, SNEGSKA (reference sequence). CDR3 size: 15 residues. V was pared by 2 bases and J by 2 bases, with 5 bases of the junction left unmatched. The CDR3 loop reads CSARLRLAGPYEQYF. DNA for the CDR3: TGCAGTGCTAGACTTCGACTAGCGGGACCCTACGAGCAGTACTTC.

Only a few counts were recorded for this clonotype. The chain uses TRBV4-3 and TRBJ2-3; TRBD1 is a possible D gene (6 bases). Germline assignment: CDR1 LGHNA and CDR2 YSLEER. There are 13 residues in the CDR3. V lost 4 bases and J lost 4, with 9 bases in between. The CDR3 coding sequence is TGCGCCAGCAGCCCAGGGGCACCAGATACGCAGTATTTT. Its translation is CASSPGAPDTQYF.

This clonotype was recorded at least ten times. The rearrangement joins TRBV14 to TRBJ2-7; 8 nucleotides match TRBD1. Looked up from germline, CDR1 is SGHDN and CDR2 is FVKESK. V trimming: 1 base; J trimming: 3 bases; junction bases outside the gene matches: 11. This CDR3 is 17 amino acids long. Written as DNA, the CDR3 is TGTGCCAGCAGCCAAGTTCCTCGGAAGACAGGGGACTACGAGCAGTACTTC. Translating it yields CASSQVPRKTGDYEQYF. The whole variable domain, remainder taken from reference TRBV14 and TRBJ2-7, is EAGVTQFPSHSVIEKGQTVTLRCDPISGHDNLYWYRRVMGKEIKFLLHFVKESKQDESGMPNNRFLAERTGGTYSTLKVQPAELEDSGVYFCASSQVPRKTGDYEQYFGPGTRLTVT.

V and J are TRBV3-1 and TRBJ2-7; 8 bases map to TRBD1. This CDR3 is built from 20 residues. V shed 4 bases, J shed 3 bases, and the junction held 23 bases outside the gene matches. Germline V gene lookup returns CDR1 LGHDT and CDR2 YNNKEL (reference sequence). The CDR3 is CASSPQTTIDRGQIFYEQYF. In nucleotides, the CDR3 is TGTGCCAGCAGCCCTCAAACCACCATTGACAGGGGCCAGATTTTCTACGAGCAGTACTTC.

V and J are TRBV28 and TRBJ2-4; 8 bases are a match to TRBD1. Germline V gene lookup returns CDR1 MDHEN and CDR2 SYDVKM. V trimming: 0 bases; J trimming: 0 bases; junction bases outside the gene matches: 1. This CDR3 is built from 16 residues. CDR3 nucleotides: TGTGCCAGCAGTTTATGGACAGGGGTAGCCAAAAACATTCAGTACTTC. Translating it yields CASSLWTGVAKNIQYF.

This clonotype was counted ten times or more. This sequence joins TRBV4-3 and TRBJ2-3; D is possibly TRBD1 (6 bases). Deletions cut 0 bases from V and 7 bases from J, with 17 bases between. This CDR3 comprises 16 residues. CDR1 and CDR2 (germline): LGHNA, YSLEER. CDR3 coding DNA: TGCGCCAGCAGCCAAGAAGCCAGGGGCCCCCCTAATACGCAGTATTTT. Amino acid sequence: CASSQEARGPPNTQYF.

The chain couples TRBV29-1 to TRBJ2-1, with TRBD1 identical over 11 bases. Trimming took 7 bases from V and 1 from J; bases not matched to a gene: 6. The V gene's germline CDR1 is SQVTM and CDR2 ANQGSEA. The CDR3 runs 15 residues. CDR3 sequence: CSANGQGASYNEQFF. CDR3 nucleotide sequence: TGCAGCGCCAACGGACAGGGGGCGTCCTACAATGAGCAGTTCTTC.

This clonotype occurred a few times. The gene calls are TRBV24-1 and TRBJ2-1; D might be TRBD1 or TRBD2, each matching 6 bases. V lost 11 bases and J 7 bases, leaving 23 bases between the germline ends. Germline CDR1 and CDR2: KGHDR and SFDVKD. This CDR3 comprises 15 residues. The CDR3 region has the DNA TGTGCCATCCCGGGGGCGCCCTTGCCGGGGAATGAGCAGTTCTTC. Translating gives CAIPGAPLPGNEQFF.

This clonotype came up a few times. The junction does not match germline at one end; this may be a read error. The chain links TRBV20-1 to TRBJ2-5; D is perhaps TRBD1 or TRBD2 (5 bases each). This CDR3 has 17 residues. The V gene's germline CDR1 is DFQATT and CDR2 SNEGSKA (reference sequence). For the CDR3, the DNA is TGCTGTGCTAGAGTATCGTCGGGCAGGGAGTTGAGAGAGACCCAGTACTTC. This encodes CCARVSSGRELRETQYF.

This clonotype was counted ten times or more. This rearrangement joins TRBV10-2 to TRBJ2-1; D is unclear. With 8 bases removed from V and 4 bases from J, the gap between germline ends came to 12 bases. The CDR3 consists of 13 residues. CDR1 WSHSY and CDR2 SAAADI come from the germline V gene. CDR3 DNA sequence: TGCGCCAGCCGACTGAGGAGTTACAATGAGCAGTTCTTC. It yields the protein CASRLRSYNEQFF.

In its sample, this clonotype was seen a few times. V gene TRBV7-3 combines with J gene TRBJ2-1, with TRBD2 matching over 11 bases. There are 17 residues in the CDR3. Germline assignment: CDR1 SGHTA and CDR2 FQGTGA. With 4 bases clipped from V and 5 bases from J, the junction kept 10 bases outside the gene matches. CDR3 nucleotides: TGTGCCAGCAGCTCCCGCGCCGGGACTAGCGGCCACAATGAGCAGTTCTTC. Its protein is CASSSRAGTSGHNEQFF. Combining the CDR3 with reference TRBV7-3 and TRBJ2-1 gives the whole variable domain GAGVSQTPSNKVTEKGKYVELRCDPISGHTALYWYRQSLGQGPEFLIYFQGTGAADDSGLPNDRFFAVRPEGSVSTLKIQRTERGDSAVYLCASSSRAGTSGHNEQFFGPGTRLTVL.

As DNA, the CDR3 is TGTGCCAGCAGTTTAGGTGTGCGCACCACAGATACGCAGTATTTT. It codes for CASSLGVRTTDTQYF. V and J are TRBV27 and TRBJ2-3; D is unresolved. The ends were cut back, 2 bases at V and 2 bases at J, with 11 bases in the middle. The germline CDR1 and CDR2 sequences are MNHEY and SMNVEV (reference sequence). The CDR3 length is 15 residues.

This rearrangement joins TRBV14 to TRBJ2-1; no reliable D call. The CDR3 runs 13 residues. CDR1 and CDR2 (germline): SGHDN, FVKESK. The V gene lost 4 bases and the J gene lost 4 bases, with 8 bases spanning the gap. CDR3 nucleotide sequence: TGTGCCAGCAGCCCTGGGTTTTACAATGAGCAGTTCTTC. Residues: CASSPGFYNEQFF.